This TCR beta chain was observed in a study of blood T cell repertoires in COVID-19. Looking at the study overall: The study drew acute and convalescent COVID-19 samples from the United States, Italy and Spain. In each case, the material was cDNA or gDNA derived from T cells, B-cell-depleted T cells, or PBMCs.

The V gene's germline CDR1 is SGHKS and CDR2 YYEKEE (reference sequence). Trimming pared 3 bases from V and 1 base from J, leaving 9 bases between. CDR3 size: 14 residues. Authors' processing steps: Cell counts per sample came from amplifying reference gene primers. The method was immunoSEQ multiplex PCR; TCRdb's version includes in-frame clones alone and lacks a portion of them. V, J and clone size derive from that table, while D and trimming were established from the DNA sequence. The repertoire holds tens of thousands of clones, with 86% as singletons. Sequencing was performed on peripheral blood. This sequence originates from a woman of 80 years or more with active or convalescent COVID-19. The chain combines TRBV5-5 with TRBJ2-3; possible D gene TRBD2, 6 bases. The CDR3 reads CASSWGDRTDTQYF. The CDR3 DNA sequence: TGTGCCAGCAGCTGGGGGGACCGCACAGATACGCAGTATTTT.